One sample yielded the 13 T cell receptor beta chains listed below, sequenced in a study of shared clonotypes between healthy human individuals. Sequencing used immunoSEQ multiplex PCR; TCRdb keeps in-frame clones, though not all of them. This sample yields approximately 1.5 million clones, of which around 98.5% are seen a single time; approximately 0.4% belongs to the top ten. Sequencing was done on a sample of naive CD4+ T cells sorted from blood. The sample's subset: CD45RA+ positively selected. Receptors were obtained from a man younger than 40 in good health.

The chain is built from TRBV5-1 and TRBJ2-2, with D unresolved. This CDR3 has 13 residues. V was pared by 6 bases and J by 5 bases, with 11 bases between. The germline CDR1 and CDR2 sequences are SGHRS and YFSETQ. The CDR3 nucleotides are TGCGCCAGCACTCCGAGTGGGACCGGGGAGCTGTTTTTT. Translating it yields CASTPSGTGELFF.

The rearrangement joins TRBV5-4 to TRBJ2-7, with TRBD2 matching 8 bases. Germline V gene data show CDR1 as SGHNT and CDR2 as YYREEE (reference sequence). The V segment lost 3 bases and the J segment 3 bases; nucleotides outside the gene matches: 8. The CDR3 spans 15 residues. The DNA for the CDR3 is TGTGCCAGCAGCTCCAAGCGGGAGAGAGACTACGAGCAGTACTTC. Its translation: CASSSKRERDYEQYF.

The J gene is TRBJ2-3, the V gene TRBV5-6; 11 bases align to TRBD1. The germline V gene has CDR1 SGHDT and CDR2 YYEEEE. The CDR3 is made up of 15 amino acids. With 6 bases clipped from V and 5 bases from J, the junction kept 8 bases outside the gene matches. The CDR3 is CASTTDRGLGDTQYF. CDR3 sequence (DNA): TGTGCCAGCACCACGGACAGGGGGCTTGGAGATACGCAGTATTTT.

The rearrangement joins TRBV19 to TRBJ1-5; D gene unclear. Per the germline V gene, CDR1 is LNHDA and CDR2 is SQIVND (reference sequence). Trimming pared 6 bases from V and 4 bases from J, leaving 7 bases between. The CDR3 runs to 12 residues. The CDR3 bases are TGTGCCAGTAGCTGGAGGAATCAGCCCCAGCATTTT. It codes for CASSWRNQPQHF.

CDR3 sequence reads: CASSRRLAGGPGNEQFF. The DNA of the CDR3 is TGTGCCAGCAGCCGGCGGCTAGCGGGAGGGCCGGGGAATGAGCAGTTCTTC. The rearrangement joins TRBV7-9 to TRBJ2-1, with TRBD2 matching over 12 bases. The CDR3 totals 17 residues. J gave up 7 bases and V 5 bases, and 12 bases lay outside the gene matches. Looked up from germline, CDR1 is SEHNR and CDR2 is FQNEAQ (reference sequence). Filled out from reference TRBV7-9 and TRBJ2-1, the complete variable domain reads DTGVSQNPRHKITKRGQNVTFRCDPISEHNRLYWYRQTLGQGPEFLTYFQNEAQLEKSRLLSDRFSAERPKGSFSTLEIQRTEQGDSAMYLCASSRRLAGGPGNEQFFGPGTRLTVL.

This sequence joins TRBV7-2 and TRBJ2-2; D remains unclear. The CDR3 loop spans 14 amino acids. Germline CDR1 SGHTA, CDR2 FQGNSA. Trimming pared 1 base from V and 6 bases from J, leaving 9 bases between. CDR3 sequence (DNA): TGTGCCAGCAGCTTAGTGGCGGCCCCCGGGGAGCTGTTTTTT. Amino acids: CASSLVAAPGELFF.

The CDR3 loop is CASSRTSGLGNEQFF. The CDR3 bases are TGCGCCAGCAGCAGGACTAGCGGGTTGGGGAATGAGCAGTTCTTC. V is TRBV5-1 and J is TRBJ2-1, with 11 bases lining up with TRBD2. CDR1 is SGHRS and CDR2 is YFSETQ in the germline V gene. The CDR3 is 15 residues long. V shed 4 bases and J 7 bases; nucleotides not matched to a gene: 7.

The chain couples TRBV5-1 to TRBJ2-2; no clear D gene. V lost 5 bases and J lost 1, with 9 bases in between. The length of the CDR3 is 14 residues. CDR1 is SGHRS, CDR2 YFSETQ, per germline. The CDR3 DNA is TGCGCCAGCAGAAATAGCTTGAACACCGGGGAGCTGTTTTTT. It translates to CASRNSLNTGELFF.

The V and J genes are TRBV28 and TRBJ2-7; a possible D gene is TRBD1 (6 bases). The germline CDR1 and CDR2 sequences are MDHEN and SYDVKM. The CDR3 length is 14 residues. V was pared by 4 bases and J by 2 bases, with 12 bases between. The DNA for the CDR3 is TGTGCCAGCAGTTCTTGGGACACTACCTACGAGCAGTACTTC. The encoded protein is CASSSWDTTYEQYF.

The chain has TRBV7-2 and TRBJ1-3; no clear D gene. The V gene's germline CDR1 is SGHTA and CDR2 FQGNSA. The CDR3 runs to 16 residues. V lost 2 bases and J 0 bases, leaving 11 bases between the germline ends. CDR3: CASSLLGSSSGNTIYF. The CDR3 DNA sequence: TGTGCCAGCAGCTTATTAGGCAGTAGCTCTGGAAACACCATATATTTT.

This clone showed up just once. In DNA, the CDR3 is TGTGCCAGCAGTGAATATGGCGGGAGGGCCAGGGGGGAGCAGTTCTTC. Translation: CASSEYGGRARGEQFF. The chain links TRBV25-1 to TRBJ2-1, with 9 bases that match TRBD2. This CDR3 has 16 amino acids. The ends lost 0 bases at V and 10 bases at J; junction bases unmatched: 10. The germline V gene has CDR1 MGHDK and CDR2 SYGVNS. The whole variable domain, remainder taken from reference TRBV25-1 and TRBJ2-1, is EADIYQTPRYLVIGTGKKITLECSQTMGHDKMYWYQQDPGMELHLIHYSYGVNSTEKGDLSSESTVSRIRTEHFPLTLESARPSHTSQYLCASSEYGGRARGEQFFGPGTRLTVL.

On this clone itself: Other DNA sequences of this sample code for an identical CDR3. The gene calls are TRBV27 and TRBJ2-6; D is undetermined. The CDR3 consists of 13 residues. Germline V gene sequence: CDR1 MNHEY, CDR2 SMNVEV (reference sequence). Trimming left V 3 bases short and J 0 bases short, with 0 bases between. For the CDR3, the DNA is TGTGCCAGCAGTTTCTCTGGGGCCAACGTCCTGACTTTC. It codes for CASSFSGANVLTF.

The V gene is TRBV18, the J gene TRBJ1-4; 8 bases are a match to TRBD1. CDR1 is KGHSH, CDR2 LQKENI, per germline. The CDR3 is 12 residues long. The V and J ends lost 6 bases and 10 bases, in that order; junction bases with no gene match: 4. The CDR3 sequence: CASSAGTGKLFF. CDR3 bases: TGTGCCAGCTCCGCTGGGACAGGAAAACTGTTTTTT. The full variable domain, its missing parts supplied by reference TRBV18 and TRBJ1-4, is NAGVMQNPRHLVRRRGQEARLRCSPMKGHSHVYWYRQLPEEGLKFMVYLQKENIIDESGMPKERFSAEFPKEGPSILRIQQVVRGDSAAYFCASSAGTGKLFFGSGTQLSVL.